A single sample is the source of the 13 T cell receptor beta chains below, sequenced in a study of T cell responses to AZD1222 COVID-19 vaccine. The table came from immunoSEQ multiplex PCR; TCRdb's copy has only in-frame clones and leaves some out. The profile shows some 150,000 clones, 90% to 95% of them singletons. Sequencing used peripheral blood, obtained 28 days after the second AZD1222 dose. The receptor set was obtained from an adult who received the AZD1222 COVID-19 vaccine.

The chain has TRBV19 and TRBJ2-1; D uncertain. V dropped 7 bases and J dropped 0 bases, with 10 bases sitting between them. This CDR3 spans 14 amino acids. Germline V gene lookup returns CDR1 LNHDA and CDR2 SQIVND (reference sequence). As DNA, the CDR3 is TGTGCCAGTAATAGGAGAGGCTCCTACAATGAGCAGTTCTTC. Translating gives CASNRRGSYNEQFF.

The genes are TRBV6-1 and TRBJ1-1, with 8 bases aligning to TRBD1. The germline V gene has CDR1 MNHNS and CDR2 SASEGT. The CDR3 loop spans 15 amino acids. Trimming at V came to 0 bases and at J to 3 bases, leaving 3 bases not matched to a gene. CDR3 in amino acids: CASSEADRGYTEAFF. CDR3 coding DNA: TGTGCCAGCAGTGAAGCAGACAGGGGATACACTGAAGCTTTCTTT.

This sequence joins TRBV5-1 and TRBJ2-1; no clear D. The V gene's germline CDR1 is SGHRS and CDR2 YFSETQ. This CDR3 is built from 14 residues. V lost 4 bases and J 4 bases, leaving 12 bases between the germline ends. This chain's CDR3 is CASSPGPSYNEQFF. In DNA form, the CDR3 reads TGCGCCAGCAGCCCGGGCCCCTCTTACAATGAGCAGTTCTTC. Variable domain in full (rest from reference TRBV5-1 and TRBJ2-1): KAGVTQTPRYLIKTRGQQVTLSCSPISGHRSVSWYQQTPGQGLQFLFEYFSETQRNKGNFPGRFSGRQFSNSRSEMNVSTLELGDSALYLCASSPGPSYNEQFFGPGTRLTVL.

The genes are TRBV19 and TRBJ2-6; 7 nucleotides line up with TRBD1. The length of the CDR3 is 14 residues. Per germline, CDR1 LNHDA and CDR2 SQIVND (reference sequence). V lost 6 bases to trimming and J lost 2 bases; unmatched junction nucleotides: 1. The CDR3 DNA is TGTGCCAGTAGAGACAGGGCTGGGGCCAACGTCCTGACTTTC. This translates into CASRDRAGANVLTF.

The chain carries TRBV18 and TRBJ1-6, with TRBD1 matching 7 bases. The CDR3 sequence is 16 residues long. Germline lookup yields CDR1 KGHSH and CDR2 LQKENI. The V and J ends lost 5 bases and 7 bases, in that order; junction bases with no gene match: 11. CDR3 nucleotides: TGTGCCAGCTCAACGGGGGACAGAAGAGAGAATTCACCCCTCCACTTT. This codes for CASSTGDRRENSPLHF.

V and J are TRBV2 and TRBJ2-3; tentative D call: TRBD2 (6 bases). V lost 1 base and J lost 6, with 20 bases in between. The CDR3 is 17 residues long. Germline CDR1 is SNHLY and CDR2 is FYNNEI. CDR3 region: CASSEGVPGLGPDTQYF. The CDR3 DNA sequence: TGTGCCAGCAGTGAAGGGGTACCGGGACTGGGGCCGGATACGCAGTATTTT.

The gene calls are TRBV6-6 and TRBJ1-2; 8 bases line up with TRBD1. Germline trimming cut 4 bases from V and 5 bases from J; bases unmatched to any gene: 6. Germline CDR1 is MNHNY and CDR2 is SVGAGI (reference sequence). This CDR3 has 14 amino acids. The CDR3 coding sequence is TGTGCCAGCAGTTCCACGGGACAGGCGTATGGCTACACCTTC. Protein: CASSSTGQAYGYTF.

The rearrangement uses TRBV19 and TRBJ2-2; either TRBD1 or TRBD2 may supply D (5 bases each). This CDR3 has 16 residues. Trimming took 0 bases from V and 1 from J, leaving 9 bases between them. CDR1 is LNHDA and CDR2 is SQIVND in the germline V gene (reference sequence). DNA for the CDR3: TGTGCCAGTAGTATAGATCGGGGACGGAACACCGGGGAGCTGTTTTTT. Translating gives CASSIDRGRNTGELFF.

This chain joins TRBV6-6 and TRBJ2-7; D call uncertain. This CDR3 spans 14 amino acids. Germline CDR1 reads MNHNY; CDR2 reads SVGAGI (reference sequence). Trimming pared 2 bases from V and 1 base from J, leaving 9 bases between. DNA for the CDR3: TGTGCCAGCAGTTACCTCCCAAGTTCCTACGAGCAGTACTTC. It is translated as CASSYLPSSYEQYF.

This clone has just a few counts. The rearrangement uses TRBV18 and TRBJ1-1, with a tentative D call TRBD1 (5 bases). This CDR3 region has 14 residues. Per the germline V gene, CDR1 is KGHSH and CDR2 is LQKENI. Trimming took 4 bases from V and 1 from J, leaving 10 bases between them. DNA of the CDR3: TGTGCCAGCTCACTGGGACCGCAGAACACTGAAGCTTTCTTT. This translates into CASSLGPQNTEAFF.

This clone was detected only once. This chain links TRBV11-1 with TRBJ1-2; possibly TRBD1 for D (5 bases). Trimming removed 5 bases at V and 8 bases at J, with 21 bases between. CDR3 length equals 15 residues. Germline lookup yields CDR1 SGHAT and CDR2 FQDESV (reference sequence). The CDR3 region is CASSHTPGGLGGYTF. CDR3 sequence (DNA): TGTGCCAGCAGCCACACCCCGGGGGGACTAGGAGGCTACACCTTC.

This chain joins TRBV20-1 and TRBJ2-7, with D unclear. CDR1 is DFQATT, CDR2 SNEGSKA, per germline (reference sequence). Trimming left V 2 bases short and J 7 bases short, with 9 bases between. The CDR3 totals 11 residues. The CDR3 loop is CSARMVDEQYF. DNA for the CDR3: TGCAGTGCTAGAATGGTGGATGAGCAGTACTTC.

The chain joins TRBV2 to TRBJ1-1; TRBD1 matches 8 bases. This CDR3 has 16 residues. V lost 4 bases and J lost 0; bases outside the gene matches: 7. Germline CDR1 and CDR2: SNHLY and FYNNEI. In DNA, the CDR3 is TGTGCCAGCAGTGTTGGCAGGGGGCTCTTGAACACTGAAGCTTTCTTT. Encoded protein: CASSVGRGLLNTEAFF. Filled out from reference TRBV2 and TRBJ1-1, the complete variable domain reads EPEVTQTPSHQVTQMGQEVILRCVPISNHLYFYWYRQILGQKVEFLVSFYNNEISEKSEIFDDQFSVERPDGSNFTLKIRSTKLEDSAMYFCASSVGRGLLNTEAFFGQGTRLTVV.